This TCR beta chain is drawn from a study of cytomegalovirus exposure and HLA in healthy donors (TCRdb year 2017). Turning to the overall study: According to an earlier analysis of 587 of the donors, 150 million to 200 million T cells yielded 90 million to 130 million unique TCR beta sequences and about 300 Gb of sequence data. An early release covering around 630 HLA-typed donors comprised about 300 gigabases of sequencing data and about 90 million unique TCR sequences. Among the approximately 400 genotyped donors, around 81% belonged to the genetic ancestry cluster associated with self-reported Caucasian donors. The study aimed to test whether cataloging public T cell receptors could reveal signatures of past pathogen exposure. The T cell repertoires of around 730 subjects were profiled by immunosequencing and related to cytomegalovirus serostatus. A separate validation cohort of 100 to 150 different subjects was used in addition to the roughly 700-subject first cohort. The study combined high-throughput TCR immunosequencing, statistical association of individual TCRs with disease status, and machine learning to predict cytomegalovirus infection status. To study patterns of TCR occurrence, a later analysis re-analyzed previously published TCR beta repertoires from several hundred donors and added high-resolution HLA genotyping. In the later analysis, no new phenotypic data were used to find candidate immune exposures; instead, reliance was placed on TCR beta sequences and their occurrence across donors. An earlier analysis of around 580 of the donors used high-throughput TCR beta sequencing to judge whether each TCR beta V gene segment behaved as functional or pseudogenic. Donor age, sex, ethnicity and CMV serostatus were collected together with the repertoire data. A later genetic analysis took genome-wide SNP genotypes for about 55% of the roughly 670 donors and used that subset as a discovery cohort. Every repertoire in the discovery cohort had been generated on one and the same sequencing platform. HLA typing covered class I and class II loci at four-digit resolution. Typing coverage differed by locus: A, B, C, DRB1 and DQB1 were typed in about 620-630 donors, DQA1 in 500 to 550, DPA1 in nearly 610, and DPB1 in just under 480. Five DR-DQ haplotypes were handled as single units for association and clustering, since linkage in the cohort was strong. Among around 400 genotyped donors of the cohort, an average of around 250,000 unique TCR beta nucleotide sequences was sequenced per donor, of which roughly 18% were non-productive. Beyond this particular receptor, the publication reports: Several of the top co-occurrence clusters appeared to be linked to parvovirus B19, influenza, CMV and Epstein-Barr virus, according to a later analysis. An earlier analysis of 450 to 750 of the donors showed that most TCR beta V segments appeared in productive rearrangements either about 90% or about 30% of the time, which broadly matched IMGT annotations. In a later analysis, the rate of TCR association differed among HLA loci, with DRB1 alleles having the most associated TCRs and HLA-C alleles having the fewest. For the cohort, immune exposure information was limited to CMV serostatus. V-gene and J-gene trimming of TCR beta chains was associated with a missense DCLRE1C variant in a later genetic analysis, and the association was replicated in an independent cohort. The presence/absence analyses assumed that sequencing depth was roughly uniform across donors, and that assumption may not be true. The sequencing pipeline was judged likely to have produced a cluster of highly shared sequence variants as a technical artifact. The 87-base-pair reads could not distinguish some IMGT-functional V segments, including TRBV6-2 and TRBV6-3, so those segments were excluded. The classifier was reported to diagnose cytomegalovirus status with high specificity and sensitivity in both the original cohort and the validation cohort. Most TCR sequences were observed very rarely across donors, whereas some public TCRs were present in many individuals. At a false discovery rate of 0.05, a later analysis linked 15,000 to 20,000 TCR beta sequences to specific HLA alleles. The cohort was sequenced for TCR beta chains only, and without alpha or paired-chain data the features that could be detected were limited. HLA typing was unavailable for some donors at each locus, so association tests used only the typed subset. The earlier analysis of fewer than 750 of the donors excluded some 15 rarely observed V segments, including chromosome 9 orphons, because counts were too low. The authors suggested that the approach could potentially be generalized to other disease states and immunological phenotypes. Compared with the approximately 670-donor mean, donors in an Asian-associated ancestry cluster had fewer N-insertions in productive TCRs, according to a later genetic analysis. In a later analysis, HLA-associated TCR beta chains showed more clonal expansion and lower generation probabilities than non-associated chains that were equally common. In vitro tests confirmed that three of the cytomegalovirus-associated TCR beta chains recognize cytomegalovirus antigens. A further reported finding was that TCR beta sequences accurately predicted the HLA-A and HLA-B alleles for most subjects in the first cohort. Correlated functional status among segregating V segments might be attributable to linkage disequilibrium, but an unknown experimental factor could not be ruled out. In the study, 150 to 200 TCR beta chains were listed as associated with cytomegalovirus. Strong co-occurrence of HLA alleles, especially DR and DQ, made assigning TCR associations to individual alleles difficult. A later analysis found that most CMV-associated TCR beta chains appeared HLA-restricted, with HLA associations seemingly driven largely by CMV exposure.

The cohort consisted of 600 to 700 healthy bone marrow donors. Cohort members were all nominally healthy when sampled, although unrecorded immune exposures were likely present. The donor tested CMV seronegative and was one of the 352 seronegative cohort members. Each donor provided a peripheral blood sample, and peripheral blood mononuclear cells were used for TCR beta sequencing. Genomic DNA extraction from the blood cell samples was performed with the Qiagen DNeasy Blood Extraction Kit. The CDR1 and CDR2 encoded by the germline V gene (reference sequence) are LNHNV and YYDKDF. V is reduced by 1 base and J by 0 bases, leaving a spacing of 13 bases between them. The CDR3 runs 16 amino acids, cysteine and phenylalanine included. Only the CDR3 part of the read is kept: 48 bases, read in frame from the first base. Library preparation used the immunoSEQ multiplex PCR assay. For the multiplex PCR, a mixture combining 60 forward primers for TCR Vbeta segments and 13 reverse primers for TCR Jbeta segments was used. The CDR3 region of rearranged TCR beta genes was amplified from genomic DNA with a multiplex PCR assay. The Illumina HiSeq System was used to sequence the amplified TCR beta libraries as 87-base-pair reads. For the original study's pipeline: A later analysis tallied 75 million to 95 million unique TCR beta chains across the 550 to 850 repertoires, and around 10 million of those chains were shared by two or more donors. To remove PCR and sequencing errors, raw reads were error-corrected and collapsed into unique sequences using a nearest-neighbor algorithm that merged closely related sequences. Alignment of CDR3 sequences to IMGT reference sequences was used to assign V, D and J gene segments. Each retained sequence needed at least a six-nucleotide match to both a V gene segment and a J gene segment. A rearrangement counted as productive if the CDR3 had no stop codons and remained in frame with V and J, and every other rearrangement counted as non-productive. Following IMGT convention, CDR3 was defined as the stretch from the second conserved V-encoded cysteine to the conserved J-encoded phenylalanine. Sequences without an unambiguous match to a single V gene segment were excluded from the earlier analysis of several hundred of the donors. An earlier analysis of 500 to 700 of the donors classified V segments as functional when productive rearrangements were above 56.7% and as segregating when the standard deviation between donors was above 5%. A statistical classification framework was built to diagnose cytomegalovirus status from the catalog of TCR beta chain sequences. A later analysis assigned V and J genes by comparing TCR nucleotide sequences with IMGT/GENE-DB human TR gene sequences. A later analysis assigned CDR3 sequences and most-parsimonious VDJ recombination scenarios with the TCRdist pipeline. In a later analysis, each TCR beta chain was defined by its CDR3 amino acid sequence together with its V-gene family, and reads lacking a unique V-gene family were excluded. As a way to deal with suspected cross-contamination and a sequencing artifact, a later analysis dropped over 550 nucleotide sequences that were highly shared and had low generation probability. For each public chain, a later analysis derived a clonal expansion index from normalized ranks of inferred template counts within each repertoire. A later analysis computed generation probabilities with a VDJ recombination model fitted to out-of-frame rearrangements, and checked the results against IGoR. Hypergeometric tests were used in a later analysis to score TCR-TCR, TCR-HLA and TCR-CMV co-occurrence, with a repertoire-size bias correction applied to the TCR pairs. To estimate false discovery rates, a later analysis permuted the HLA or CMV assignments 20 times. In a later analysis, co-occurring TCRs were grouped using DBSCAN, and TCRdist sequence similarity was added for clustering within HLA-allele-positive subsets. For co-occurrence clustering, repertoires with fewer than 30,000 or more than 120,000 public chains were excluded, along with a handful of repertoires with anomalous nucleotide sharing. Here the immuneACCESS table is served through TCRdb, limited to in-frame sequences with V and J called. Missing clones are a known gap in these copies; in checked studies unresolved V genes cover under half, and the rest lacks a known reason. V, J and clone size are those of that table, while D and trimming were read from the DNA. The sample table records around 180,000 clones; almost 85% of these occur just once. The ten most abundant clones make up 0.5% to 0.55% of the sample.

Regarding this clone: It lacks a known antigen. No much larger clonotype is one base removed from it; base qualities were not supplied.

This clonotype originated in a woman aged 45-65 years in good health and CMV-seronegative. Source material: PBMCs. Recombination joined TRBV15 with TRBJ2-7, with no reliable assignment of the D segment. The DNA is as follows: TGTGCCACCAGCAGAGGTTTGGCGGCTAACTCCTACGAGCAGTACTTC. It is translated as CATSRGLAANSYEQYF. Outside the CDR3, residues come from the reference TRBV15 and TRBJ2-7 proteins, so the full variable domain is: DAMVIQNPRYQVTQFGKPVTLSCSQTLNHNVMYWYQQKSSQAPKLLFHYYDKDFNNEADTPDNFQSRRPNTSFCFLDIRSPGLGDTAMYLCATSRGLAANSYEQYFGPGTRLTVT.